The 32 T cell receptor beta chains below all came from one sample that was sequenced in a study of untreated major depressive disorder. Study-wide points: TRBV05-01 (Vbeta 5.1) usage was higher in CD4+ T cells of depressed patients than controls.

Profiled with immunoSEQ multiplex PCR; TCRdb holds only in-frame clones, not every one. The sample has roughly 14,000 clones; approximately 90% are singletons. For these receptors, no antigen is known. Sequences were obtained from CD4+ T cells from PBMCs. Source of these receptors: a woman aged 25 to 39 with major depressive disorder.

The chain carries TRBV4-1 and TRBJ1-2, with a tentative D call TRBD1 (6 bases). This CDR3 contains 14 residues. Germline V gene sequence: CDR1 MGHRA, CDR2 YSYEKL. The V gene lost 0 bases and the J gene lost 6 bases, with 11 bases spanning the gap. The CDR3 loop reads CASSQERTVNGYTF. The CDR3 region has the DNA TGCGCCAGCAGCCAAGAAAGGACAGTTAATGGCTACACCTTC.

The V and J genes are TRBV7-2 and TRBJ2-7; the match to TRBD2 covers 9 bases. The CDR3 has 15 amino acids. J was trimmed by 4 bases and V by 1 base; bases with no gene match: 5. CDR1 is SGHTA and CDR2 is FQGNSA in the germline V gene. For the CDR3, the DNA is TGTGCCAGCAGCTTAGGACTAGCGGAGTTTTACGAGCAGTACTTC. It yields the protein CASSLGLAEFYEQYF.

CDR3 amino acids: CASSLAGALVGDTQYF. The CDR3 nucleotides are TGCGCCAGCAGCTTGGCCGGGGCGTTAGTAGGCGATACGCAGTATTTT. The chain uses TRBV5-1 and TRBJ2-3; D tentatively reads TRBD1 or TRBD2 (5 bases each). Germline V gene data show CDR1 as SGHRS and CDR2 as YFSETQ. The CDR3 loop spans 16 amino acids. Between the trimmed V and J ends, which lost 0 bases and 6 bases, there was a span of 17 bases. Drawing the rest from reference TRBV5-1 and TRBJ2-3, the complete variable domain is KAGVTQTPRYLIKTRGQQVTLSCSPISGHRSVSWYQQTPGQGLQFLFEYFSETQRNKGNFPGRFSGRQFSNSRSEMNVSTLELGDSALYLCASSLAGALVGDTQYFGPGTRLTVL.

CDR3 amino acids: CASSRGPDTEAFF. Here the CDR3 DNA reads TGTGCCAGCAGCAGGGGGCCGGACACTGAAGCTTTCTTT. The rearrangement links TRBV5-5 to TRBJ1-1; 7 nucleotides match TRBD1. CDR1 is SGHKS, CDR2 YYEKEE, per germline (reference sequence). This CDR3 is 13 amino acids long. J lost 3 bases, V lost 4 bases, and 3 bases had no gene match.

This chain links TRBV5-6 with TRBJ2-1; D is uncertain. This CDR3 region has 13 residues. CDR1 and CDR2 (germline): SGHDT, YYEEEE. The V and J ends lost 0 bases and 6 bases respectively, with 7 bases between them. The CDR3 here is CASSLDVVNEQFF. For the CDR3, the DNA is TGTGCCAGCAGCTTGGACGTTGTCAATGAGCAGTTCTTC.

The CDR3 reads CASSQVTGLQETQYF. DNA for the CDR3: TGCGCCAGCAGCCAAGTGACAGGGCTTCAAGAGACCCAGTACTTC. The gene calls are TRBV5-1 and TRBJ2-5, with 7 bases matching TRBD1. Germline V lookup: CDR1 SGHRS, CDR2 YFSETQ. CDR3 length equals 15 residues. V lost 4 bases and J lost 2; bases outside the gene matches: 8.

The gene calls are TRBV2 and TRBJ1-1, with TRBD1 as a possible D gene (5 bases). Trimming cost V 2 bases and J 4 bases, with 11 bases left between them. Germline values: CDR1 SNHLY, CDR2 FYNNEI. There are 14 residues in the CDR3. The DNA for the CDR3 is TGTGCCAGCAGTGAATATGGAGGGACCACTGAAGCTTTCTTT. Translation gives CASSEYGGTTEAFF.

This chain connects TRBV6-1 to TRBJ2-7; D might be TRBD1 (8 bases). The V gene's germline CDR1 is MNHNS and CDR2 SASEGT. Trimming stripped 6 bases from V and 4 bases from J, with 19 bases between. The CDR3 runs to 15 residues. The CDR3 spells CASRIGQGGWYEQYF. The CDR3 bases are TGTGCCAGCAGGATAGGACAGGGAGGGTGGTACGAGCAGTACTTC.

The chain is built from TRBV2 and TRBJ2-7; D call uncertain. This CDR3 has 13 residues. The V end lost 6 bases, the J end lost 1 base, and 10 bases lay between the germline ends. Germline CDR1 and CDR2: SNHLY and FYNNEI. CDR3 coding DNA: TGTGCCAGCAGCGCCGGGCGATCCTACGAGCAGTACTTC. It codes for CASSAGRSYEQYF.

The chain couples TRBV29-1 to TRBJ2-7; D not resolved. Germline loops: CDR1 SQVTM, CDR2 ANQGSEA. The CDR3 has 12 residues. The ends were cut back, 7 bases at V and 0 bases at J, with 10 bases in the middle. CDR3 nucleotide sequence: TGCAGCGCGCTGACGAGCTCCTACGAGCAGTACTTC. This gives the protein CSALTSSYEQYF.

The genes are TRBV7-8 and TRBJ1-1; D is unclear. CDR3 length: 17 amino acids. Deletions cut 7 bases from V and 3 bases from J, with 24 bases between. Germline CDR1 reads SGHVS; CDR2 reads FQNEAQ. The chain's CDR3 is CASTNPRGHHNDTEAFF. The CDR3, as DNA: TGTGCCAGCACCAACCCAAGAGGGCATCATAACGACACTGAAGCTTTCTTT.

The chain couples TRBV27 to TRBJ2-7; 9 bases align to TRBD2. The CDR3 contains 15 residues. Trimming removed 3 bases from V and 1 base from J; junction bases left unmatched: 4. CDR1 is MNHEY and CDR2 is SMNVEV in the germline V gene (reference sequence). The DNA for the CDR3 is TGTGCCAGCAGTTTTACGACTAGCGGATCCTACGAGCAGTACTTC. Its protein product is CASSFTTSGSYEQYF.

The V and J genes are TRBV30 and TRBJ1-1; 8 bases line up with TRBD1. The junction had 13 bases not matched to a gene; V was cut back by 3 bases and J by 7 bases. Germline CDR1 is GTSNPN and CDR2 is SVGIG (reference sequence). The CDR3 is 15 residues long. The CDR3 DNA follows: TGTGCCTGGAGATCTACACAGGGGGACTACGGTGAAGCTTTCTTT. It encodes CAWRSTQGDYGEAFF.

This sequence joins TRBV5-1 and TRBJ2-7; 10 positions match TRBD1. Losses at the gene ends were 9 bases for V and 5 bases for J; bases not matched to a gene: 14. The CDR3 covers 15 residues. In germline, CDR1 is SGHRS, CDR2 YFSETQ. The CDR3 is CATSEQGQGFNEQYF. As DNA, the CDR3 is TGCGCCACCTCCGAACAGGGACAGGGGTTCAACGAGCAGTACTTC.

J is TRBJ2-2 and V is TRBV5-6; TRBD1 is a possible D gene (6 bases). The germline V gene encodes CDR1 SGHDT and CDR2 YYEEEE. The CDR3 consists of 15 residues. V lost 9 bases and J 1 base, leaving 16 bases between the germline ends. The DNA of the CDR3 is TGTGCCACCCGATCGTTAGGGGGGAACACCGGGGAGCTGTTTTTT. This codes for CATRSLGGNTGELFF.

V gene TRBV7-2 combines with J gene TRBJ2-3; the D gene is possibly TRBD2 (5 bases). Trimming shortened V by 7 bases and J by 3 bases, and 11 bases separated the two germline ends. In germline, CDR1 is SGHTA, CDR2 FQGNSA. CDR3 length equals 13 residues. In DNA form, the CDR3 reads TGTGCCAGCAACCGGGGAATGACAGATACGCAGTATTTT. Translated: CASNRGMTDTQYF. The complete variable domain, with remaining parts taken from reference TRBV7-2 and TRBJ2-3, reads GAGVSQSPSNKVTEKGKDVELRCDPISGHTALYWYRQSLGQGLEFLIYFQGNSAPDKSGLPSDRFSAERTGGSVSTLTIQRTQQEDSAVYLCASNRGMTDTQYFGPGTRLTVL.

The rearrangement joins TRBV30 to TRBJ2-1; D gene unclear. Trimming removed 0 bases at V and 11 bases at J, with 14 bases between. Germline assignment: CDR1 GTSNPN and CDR2 SVGIG (reference sequence). CDR3 length: 13 residues. Here the CDR3 DNA reads TGTGCCTGGAGTGTAGTCATGGCGAATCAGCAGTTCTTC. Translation gives CAWSVVMANQQFF.

The chain joins TRBV27 to TRBJ2-2; 7 nucleotides agree with TRBD2. Germline CDR1 and CDR2: MNHEY and SMNVEV (reference sequence). V shed 7 bases and J 2 bases; nucleotides not matched to a gene: 10. This CDR3 is 16 amino acids long. The CDR3 region is CASKFGRTSNTGELFF. The CDR3 bases are TGTGCCAGCAAGTTCGGGAGGACATCAAACACCGGGGAGCTGTTTTTT.

Of note for this clone: One end of the junction does not line up with germline, which may come from a read error. J is TRBJ2-1 and V is TRBV4-1; 14 bases agree with TRBD2. Germline values: CDR1 MGHRA, CDR2 YSYEKL. The CDR3 is 14 residues long. The CDR3, as DNA: TGCGCCAGCAGCGGGCCCGGGACTAGCGGGAGAAGGATCTTC. It translates to CASSGPGTSGRRIF.

The chain has TRBV5-1 and TRBJ1-5; 7 bases are shared with TRBD1. Germline V lookup: CDR1 SGHRS, CDR2 YFSETQ. The CDR3 is 14 residues long. V gave up 4 bases and J gave up 3 bases; unmatched junction bases: 4. CDR3 residues: CASSTGTANQPQHF. The DNA of the CDR3 is TGCGCCAGCAGCACCGGGACAGCCAATCAGCCCCAGCATTTT.

This chain connects TRBV6-1 to TRBJ1-2; a weak D match, TRBD1 (5 bases). The V end lost 1 base, the J end lost 7 bases, and 13 bases lay between the germline ends. CDR1 is MNHNS and CDR2 is SASEGT in the germline V gene. CDR3 length: 14 amino acids. The CDR3 protein is CASSEVGVRSGYTF. CDR3 nucleotide sequence: TGTGCCAGCAGTGAAGTGGGGGTAAGGAGTGGCTACACCTTC.

Details on this clone: In this CDR3 the conserved last residue, phenylalanine or tryptophan, is missing, so a read error is likely. No DNA is shown, since the ends of the CDR3 on it are uncertain; the CDR3 is the one TCRdb lists. The genes are TRBV11-3 and TRBJ2-7; the DNA was not compared with TRBD2, the D call given in the table. 12 amino acids form the CDR3, both terminal residues included. In germline, CDR1 is SGHNT, CDR2 YENEEA. The CDR3 protein is CASSLPGRTQAL.

Concerning this clone itself: It is unclear where the CDR3 begins or ends on the DNA, so no DNA is shown, and the CDR3 is as TCRdb lists it. This sequence joins TRBV29-1 and TRBJ2-1; the DNA was not used to check the table's D call, TRBD1. CDR1 is SQVTM, CDR2 ANQGSEA, per germline. The CDR3 totals 11 residues, both ends included. CDR3 in amino acids: CSVAWGTGEFF.

The chain couples TRBV10-3 to TRBJ2-7, with 9 positions matching TRBD2. Germline CDR1 and CDR2: ENHRY and SYGVKD. This CDR3 is built from 18 residues. J lost 0 bases, V lost 3 bases, and 12 bases had no gene match. The CDR3 reads CAISDSSLAGQSSYEQYF. As DNA, the CDR3 is TGTGCCATCAGTGATTCATCACTAGCGGGCCAGAGCTCCTACGAGCAGTACTTC.

The V and J genes are TRBV2 and TRBJ1-1, with D hard to call. V lost 5 bases to trimming and J lost 1 base, with 2 bases between them. Germline V lookup: CDR1 SNHLY, CDR2 FYNNEI. The CDR3 totals 11 residues. The CDR3 DNA reads TGTGCCAGCAGTCAGAACACTGAAGCTTTCTTT. Its protein product is CASSQNTEAFF.

This rearrangement joins TRBV10-1 to TRBJ1-2, with 8 positions matching TRBD1. CDR3 length: 21 residues. Germline V lookup: CDR1 WNHNN, CDR2 SYGVQD (reference sequence). With V trimmed by 3 bases and J by 8 bases, 29 bases remained unmatched. The CDR3 bases are TGCGCCAGCAGTGAATATACAGACAAAACAGGTCCCGGACAGGGAGGGTGCGGCTACACCTTC. Residues: CASSEYTDKTGPGQGGCGYTF.

The chain couples TRBV19 to TRBJ1-2; D is undetermined. From germline, CDR1 is LNHDA and CDR2 SQIVND (reference sequence). Between the trimmed V and J ends, which lost 10 bases and 4 bases, there was a span of 10 bases. The CDR3 consists of 11 residues. The CDR3 spells CATRRVYGYTF. In DNA form, the CDR3 reads TGTGCCACCCGGAGGGTCTATGGCTACACCTTC.

This sequence joins TRBV11-3 and TRBJ2-4; 9 nucleotides align to TRBD1. Trimming removed 5 bases from V and 5 bases from J; junction bases left unmatched: 16. The CDR3 loop spans 18 amino acids. Germline V gene lookup returns CDR1 SGHNT and CDR2 YENEEA. This CDR3 is CASSPSPWTGEIENIQYF. The CDR3 DNA reads TGTGCCAGCAGCCCTAGCCCCTGGACAGGGGAGATAGAAAACATTCAGTACTTC.

The chain links TRBV5-1 to TRBJ1-3; D gene uncertain. The CDR3 is made up of 15 amino acids. Germline CDR1 SGHRS, CDR2 YFSETQ. The ends were cut back, 0 bases at V and 0 bases at J, with 7 bases in the middle. In DNA, the CDR3 is TGCGCCAGCAGCTTGGTGGGAGCCTCTGGAAACACCATATATTTT. It encodes CASSLVGASGNTIYF.

CDR3 DNA sequence: TGTGCCAGCACCCAAGACAGGGTGGCGTCCGAGCAGTACTTC. Translation: CASTQDRVASEQYF. V and J are TRBV6-5 and TRBJ2-7, with 7 bases matching TRBD1. CDR3 size: 14 residues. Trimming cost V 7 bases and J 6 bases; bases outside gene matches: 12. CDR1 is MNHEY, CDR2 SVGAGI, per germline.

This chain joins TRBV6-5 and TRBJ1-6; 7 bases agree with TRBD1. This CDR3 contains 14 residues. Trimming took 4 bases from V and 14 from J; bases not matched to a gene: 11. Germline CDR1 and CDR2: MNHEY and SVGAGI. The CDR3 reads CASSSDRTTVALHF. CDR3 bases: TGTGCCAGCAGTTCGGACAGGACAACGGTCGCCCTCCACTTT.

This chain uses TRBV18 with TRBJ2-1; 7 bases match TRBD2. The junction had 8 bases not matched to a gene; V was cut back by 6 bases and J by 3 bases. Germline V gives CDR1 KGHSH, CDR2 LQKENI. The CDR3 is made up of 15 amino acids. The DNA of the CDR3 is TGTGCCAGCTCCACAGCGGGGCTGTTCTACAATGAGCAGTTCTTC. Protein product: CASSTAGLFYNEQFF. The full variable domain, in which reference TRBV18 and TRBJ2-1 provide the parts outside the CDR3, is NAGVMQNPRHLVRRRGQEARLRCSPMKGHSHVYWYRQLPEEGLKFMVYLQKENIIDESGMPKERFSAEFPKEGPSILRIQQVVRGDSAAYFCASSTAGLFYNEQFFGPGTRLTVL.